This T cell receptor (beta chain) is drawn from a study of T cell responses to AZD1222 COVID-19 vaccine. Worth noting for this clone: Its antigen is undetermined.

Study results and caveats: After the peak T cell response, and only then, were repertoires sampled. As reported, nearly half of all spike-specific TCRs target variant regions that are unmutated. Only a handful of AZD1222 recipients, five to seven in all, had baseline seropositivity.

The germline V gene encodes CDR1 SGHTA and CDR2 FQGNSA. This CDR3 has 11 residues. V lost 4 bases and J lost 4, with 4 bases in between. The assay was immunoSEQ multiplex PCR, and TCRdb's table has in-frame clones only and misses some. The table has approximately 110,000 clones, about 92% seen once. Both about-4-week and about-12-week second-dose recipients were combined. This chain links TRBV7-2 with TRBJ2-5, with D unresolved. Source: peripheral blood, taken 28 days after the second AZD1222 dose. The sequence came from an adult who received the AZD1222 COVID-19 vaccine. The CDR3 loop reads CASSSGETQYF. The DNA of the CDR3 is TGTGCCAGCAGCTCGGGAGAGACCCAGTACTTC.